The 12 T cell receptor beta chains in this list originate from one sample, sequenced in a study of blood T cell repertoires in COVID-19. The method was immunoSEQ multiplex PCR; TCRdb's version includes in-frame clones alone and lacks a portion of them. Seen here are fewer than 650,000 clones, about 89% observed once, and the top ten hold about 8.2%. The sequenced sample was peripheral blood. The receptors derive from a woman aged 45-59 years with COVID-19, enrolled during active disease.

This clone was counted a few times. The chain has TRBV24-1 and TRBJ2-7; D may be TRBD1 (5 bases). CDR3 length: 12 residues. V gave up 3 bases and J gave up 3 bases, with 5 bases separating them. Germline V gene lookup returns CDR1 KGHDR and CDR2 SFDVKD. The CDR3 DNA reads TGTGCCACCAGTGATGACAGCTACGAGCAGTACTTC. This codes for CATSDDSYEQYF.

The chain is built from TRBV6-2 or TRBV6-3 and TRBJ2-5; 8 positions match TRBD1. Germline assignment: CDR1 MNHEY and CDR2 SVGEGT. This CDR3 has 17 residues. The ends lost 2 bases at V and 3 bases at J; junction bases unmatched: 11. The CDR3 here is CASSYAPETGEKETQYF. DNA of the CDR3: TGTGCCAGCAGTTACGCCCCCGAGACAGGGGAAAAAGAGACCCAGTACTTC.

This chain joins TRBV5-4 and TRBJ2-3; 8 nucleotides line up with TRBD1. The length of the CDR3 is 15 residues. CDR1 is SGHNT, CDR2 YYREEE, per germline (reference sequence). J was trimmed by 3 bases and V by 1 base; bases with no gene match: 4. This CDR3 is CASSLTGGGTDTQYF. The CDR3 nucleotides read TGTGCCAGCAGCTTGACAGGGGGAGGAACAGATACGCAGTATTTT.

The V call is TRBV6-6, the J call TRBJ2-3; no definite D call. V dropped 5 bases and J dropped 5 bases, with 23 bases sitting between them. The CDR3 has 17 residues. Germline assignment: CDR1 MNHNY and CDR2 SVGAGI (reference sequence). The CDR3 DNA follows: TGTGCCAGCAGTCAGTTTGCCCCGAGCCGACGGGTAGATACGCAGTATTTT. Its translation: CASSQFAPSRRVDTQYF.

This sequence joins TRBV27 and TRBJ1-4, with D perhaps TRBD1 (5 bases). CDR1 and CDR2 from the germline V gene are MNHEY and SMNVEV (reference sequence). This CDR3 region has 17 residues. V dropped 6 bases and J dropped 8 bases, with 25 bases sitting between them. Here the CDR3 reads CASSPLYLGQGGEKLFF. In DNA, the CDR3 is TGTGCCAGCAGCCCTTTATATTTAGGGCAGGGAGGAGAAAAACTGTTTTTT. Combining the CDR3 with reference TRBV27 and TRBJ1-4 gives the whole variable domain EAQVTQNPRYLITVTGKKLTVTCSQNMNHEYMSWYRQDPGLGLRQIYYSMNVEVTDKGDVPEGYKVSRKEKRNFPLILESPSPNQTSLYFCASSPLYLGQGGEKLFFGSGTQLSVL.

This sequence joins TRBV15 and TRBJ1-2; TRBD1 aligns across 7 bases. Trimming at V came to 0 bases and at J to 7 bases, leaving 8 bases not matched to a gene. The length of the CDR3 is 15 residues. Germline CDR1 is LNHNV and CDR2 is YYDKDF (reference sequence). CDR3 nucleotide sequence: TGTGCCACCAGCAGAGATGGCAGGGCAGGGGGTGGCTACACCTTC. Its translation: CATSRDGRAGGGYTF.

Turning to this clone: The sample has other DNA sequences that encode this CDR3 too. The rearrangement uses TRBV29-1 and TRBJ2-3; 8 bases fit TRBD2. Germline V gives CDR1 SQVTM, CDR2 ANQGSEA. The CDR3 consists of 15 residues. Trimming removed 0 bases from V and 0 bases from J; junction bases left unmatched: 2. In DNA form, the CDR3 reads TGCAGCGTTGAAGATCCGGGGGGGAGCACAGATACGCAGTATTTT. Its translation is CSVEDPGGSTDTQYF.

The CDR3 here is CASSEVGGGVSPLHF. The CDR3 coding sequence is TGTGCCAGCAGTGAAGTCGGAGGGGGCGTCTCACCCCTCCACTTT. The V and J genes are TRBV6-1 and TRBJ1-6, with 7 nucleotides matching TRBD1. From germline, CDR1 is MNHNS and CDR2 SASEGT. The CDR3 has 15 amino acids. After removal of 1 base from V and 10 bases from J, the junction contained 7 bases not matched to a gene.

This rearrangement joins TRBV6-5 to TRBJ1-2, with 7 bases lining up with TRBD1. The V gene end was trimmed by 5 bases and the J gene end by 8 bases; junction bases not matched to a gene: 11. The V gene's germline CDR1 is MNHEY and CDR2 SVGAGI. This CDR3 has 14 residues. CDR3: CASSPSRQGRGYTF. The CDR3 DNA sequence: TGTGCCAGCAGTCCTTCAAGACAGGGACGAGGCTACACCTTC.

The chain combines TRBV19 with TRBJ2-7; D possibly corresponds to TRBD2 (6 bases). The CDR3 loop spans 14 amino acids. CDR1 and CDR2 (germline): LNHDA, SQIVND (reference sequence). Trimming removed 3 bases from V and 2 bases from J, with 11 bases in between. This CDR3 is CASSIGGAPYEQYF. The CDR3 DNA is TGTGCCAGTAGTATCGGAGGGGCCCCCTACGAGCAGTACTTC.

J is TRBJ2-6 and V is TRBV30, with D possibly being TRBD1 (5 bases). Trimming removed 4 bases at V and 0 bases at J, with 7 bases between. This CDR3 contains 14 residues. Germline CDR1 and CDR2: GTSNPN and SVGIG (reference sequence). CDR3 bases: TGTGCCTGGATTAGGGGCTCTGGGGCCAACGTCCTGACTTTC. It translates to CAWIRGSGANVLTF.

This chain joins TRBV2 and TRBJ2-7, with 10 nucleotides matching TRBD2. Germline V CDR1 and CDR2: SNHLY, FYNNEI. Unmatched junction bases numbered 4, after V lost 8 bases and J lost 0 bases. The CDR3 runs 14 residues. This chain's CDR3 is CASGLADVSYEQYF. CDR3 in DNA: TGTGCCAGCGGACTAGCGGATGTCTCCTACGAGCAGTACTTC.